These 28 T cell receptor beta chains were sequenced from one sample in a study of shared clonotypes between healthy human individuals. Measured with immunoSEQ multiplex PCR; TCRdb has only the in-frame clones, and not every one. The sample shows some 2,500,000 clones, 93% of them seen only once. Sequencing used naive CD4+ T cells from PBMCs. Subset specified: CD45RA+ positively selected. The receptors come from a man younger than 30 in good health. Some clones in this sample may be carry-over from other donors' samples.

The J gene is TRBJ2-3, the V gene TRBV11-2, with 10 bases lining up with TRBD2. CDR1 SGHAT and CDR2 FQNNGV come from the germline V gene. The V segment lost 5 bases and the J segment 8 bases; nucleotides outside the gene matches: 10. This CDR3 region has 15 residues. In DNA, the CDR3 is TGTGCCAGCAGCCCCACTAGCGGGGCTTTTTTTACGCAGTATTTT. Translated, it gives CASSPTSGAFFTQYF.

This clone was seen a single time. The chain employs TRBV19 and TRBJ2-7; 8 bases map to TRBD1. V trimming: 8 bases; J trimming: 0 bases; junction bases outside the gene matches: 12. The CDR3 length is 16 residues. Germline V lookup: CDR1 LNHDA, CDR2 SQIVND (reference sequence). CDR3 nucleotides: TGTGCCAGTCGCAACGCCAAGGGGACAGGCTCCTACGAGCAGTACTTC. It yields the protein CASRNAKGTGSYEQYF.

This rearrangement joins TRBV5-1 to TRBJ2-5, with 7 bases matching TRBD1. The CDR3 is 15 residues long. Unmatched junction bases numbered 6, after V lost 3 bases and J lost 1 base. The germline V gene encodes CDR1 SGHRS and CDR2 YFSETQ. The CDR3 protein is CASSSGTASQETQYF. The CDR3 DNA sequence: TGCGCCAGCAGCTCGGGGACAGCTTCCCAAGAGACCCAGTACTTC.

The chain combines TRBV5-1 with TRBJ2-1, with 9 bases lining up with TRBD2. Germline-derived CDR1 and CDR2 are SGHRS and YFSETQ. The CDR3 is 15 amino acids. J gave up 6 bases and V 2 bases, and 6 bases lay outside the gene matches. CDR3 protein: CASSLWREGGNEQFF. The DNA for the CDR3 is TGCGCCAGCAGCTTATGGCGGGAGGGTGGCAATGAGCAGTTCTTC.

The chain has TRBV14 and TRBJ1-5; the D is unclear. Germline V gives CDR1 SGHDN, CDR2 FVKESK. This CDR3 is built from 15 residues. With 6 bases removed from V and 0 bases from J, the gap between germline ends came to 12 bases. The CDR3, as DNA: TGTGCCAGCAGTCCTCGCGAATATAGCAATCAGCCCCAGCATTTT. Its protein is CASSPREYSNQPQHF.

The rearrangement joins TRBV19 to TRBJ1-5; D gene uncertain. This CDR3 spans 16 amino acids. The germline V gene has CDR1 LNHDA and CDR2 SQIVND (reference sequence). V lost 1 base and J 0 bases, leaving 10 bases between the germline ends. The CDR3 sequence is CASSIVPGYSNQPQHF. The CDR3 DNA reads as TGTGCCAGTAGTATAGTACCCGGTTATAGCAATCAGCCCCAGCATTTT.

This chain joins TRBV7-2 and TRBJ2-1; 8 bases fit TRBD2. V shed 5 bases and J 7 bases; nucleotides not matched to a gene: 13. The CDR3 has 16 amino acids. Per germline, CDR1 SGHTA and CDR2 FQGNSA. CDR3 bases: TGTGCCAGCAGCGTCATAACCGGGGGGGCCGGGAATGAGCAGTTCTTC. Its protein is CASSVITGGAGNEQFF. The full variable domain, rest sourced from reference TRBV7-2 and TRBJ2-1, is GAGVSQSPSNKVTEKGKDVELRCDPISGHTALYWYRQSLGQGLEFLIYFQGNSAPDKSGLPSDRFSAERTGGSVSTLTIQRTQQEDSAVYLCASSVITGGAGNEQFFGPGTRLTVL.

The chain recombines TRBV29-1 with TRBJ2-7; perhaps TRBD1 as D (6 bases). The CDR3 extends over 15 amino acids. Trimming stripped 4 bases from V and 4 bases from J, with 20 bases between. Per germline, CDR1 SQVTM and CDR2 ANQGSEA. CDR3 loop: CSVGSRGQKNYEQYF. CDR3 DNA: TGCAGCGTTGGATCCCGGGGACAAAAAAATTACGAGCAGTACTTC.

The chain couples TRBV6-6 to TRBJ2-5; D not resolved. This CDR3 is built from 12 residues. Germline V gives CDR1 MNHNY, CDR2 SVGAGI (reference sequence). Deletions cut 5 bases from V and 11 bases from J, with 15 bases between. This chain's CDR3 is CASSPNSAGQYF. The CDR3 DNA follows: TGTGCCAGCAGTCCCAACTCGGCCGGGCAGTACTTC.

This sequence joins TRBV14 and TRBJ2-2; D is perhaps TRBD1 or TRBD2 (5 bases each). Germline CDR1 SGHDN, CDR2 FVKESK. This CDR3 contains 14 residues. The V and J ends lost 6 bases and 4 bases respectively, with 12 bases between them. As DNA, the CDR3 is TGTGCCAGCAGACGACCAGGGACCACCGGGGAGCTGTTTTTT. Its protein is CASRRPGTTGELFF.

As to this clone: Other DNA variants within this sample encode the same CDR3. This chain links TRBV9 with TRBJ2-1, with a possible D match to TRBD1 (5 bases). Germline CDR1 SGDLS, CDR2 YYNGEE. The germline V and J ends were trimmed by 0 bases and 1 base, with 8 bases remaining between them. The CDR3 consists of 15 residues. The CDR3 nucleotides are TGTGCCAGCAGCGTAGGGACACCGTCCTACAATGAGCAGTTCTTC. Its translation is CASSVGTPSYNEQFF.

The chain is built from TRBV29-1 and TRBJ2-5, with a weak D call TRBD1 (6 bases). This CDR3 region has 14 residues. Trimming left V 3 bases short and J 5 bases short, with 16 bases between. Looked up from germline, CDR1 is SQVTM and CDR2 is ANQGSEA. The CDR3 DNA is TGCAGCGTTGAGGTACAGGGTGTGGGGGAGACCCAGTACTTC. Its translation is CSVEVQGVGETQYF.

This clone was counted a few times. CDR3 loop: CSVSGVSEAFF. Here the CDR3 DNA reads TGCAGCGTGAGTGGGGTTTCTGAAGCTTTCTTT. The chain links TRBV29-1 to TRBJ1-1; no clear D gene. Germline V gene lookup returns CDR1 SQVTM and CDR2 ANQGSEA. Trimming left V 6 bases short and J 6 bases short, with 11 bases between. The length of the CDR3 is 11 residues.

The count of this clone is one. The chain is built from TRBV27 and TRBJ1-2; D is perhaps TRBD1 (5 bases). The germline V gene has CDR1 MNHEY and CDR2 SMNVEV (reference sequence). The CDR3 totals 13 residues. Trimming pared 5 bases from V and 4 bases from J, leaving 11 bases between. CDR3 region: CASSQGRSYGYTF. In nucleotides, the CDR3 is TGTGCCAGCAGTCAGGGACGGAGCTATGGCTACACCTTC.

In this sample, this clone turned up once. V and J are TRBV7-2 and TRBJ2-4; weak D call: TRBD1 (6 bases). There are 15 residues in the CDR3. Deletions cut 1 base from V and 0 bases from J, with 7 bases between. Germline values: CDR1 SGHTA, CDR2 FQGNSA. The CDR3 region has the DNA TGTGCCAGCAGCTTAGACAGGGTAGCCAAAAACATTCAGTACTTC. Protein product: CASSLDRVAKNIQYF.

The rearrangement joins TRBV11-1 to TRBJ1-3, with unresolved D. Trimming cost V 5 bases and J 1 base, with 18 bases left between them. Looked up from germline, CDR1 is SGHAT and CDR2 is FQDESV (reference sequence). This CDR3 is built from 17 residues. The CDR3 DNA reads as TGTGCCAGCAGCAGTTCAACGAGGCGGGTTTCTGGAAACACCATATATTTT. Translation gives CASSSSTRRVSGNTIYF. Full variable domain (remainder filled in from reference TRBV11-1 and TRBJ1-3): EAEVAQSPRYKITEKSQAVAFWCDPISGHATLYWYRQILGQGPELLVQFQDESVVDDSQLPKDRFSAERLKGVDSTLKIQPAELGDSAMYLCASSSSTRRVSGNTIYFGEGSWLTVV.

CDR3 DNA sequence: TGTGCCAGCAGTCCCGGGGGGGACAGGGCCTACGAGCAGTACTTC. Translating gives CASSPGGDRAYEQYF. This sequence joins TRBV6-1 and TRBJ2-7; TRBD1 is a possible D gene (9 bases). The CDR3 runs to 15 residues. Germline CDR1 and CDR2: MNHNS and SASEGT. Trimming took off 5 bases at V and 2 bases at J, with 16 bases between the two ends.

This rearrangement joins TRBV28 to TRBJ2-1; 10 bases match TRBD2. The CDR3 length is 15 residues. Germline V gives CDR1 MDHEN, CDR2 SYDVKM. J was trimmed by 3 bases and V by 3 bases; bases with no gene match: 2. The CDR3 here is CASSFSSGGYNEQFF. The CDR3 DNA follows: TGTGCCAGCAGTTTTTCTAGCGGGGGCTACAATGAGCAGTTCTTC.

Regarding this clone: In the same sample, other DNA sequences code for this CDR3. This chain connects TRBV11-3 to TRBJ2-2, with D uncertain. CDR3 length: 12 residues. From germline, CDR1 is SGHNT and CDR2 YENEEA. V lost 4 bases and J lost 7, with 7 bases in between. The chain's CDR3 is CASSSLVGELFF. In DNA form, the CDR3 reads TGTGCCAGCAGCTCCTTGGTCGGGGAGCTGTTTTTT.

The rearrangement links TRBV7-6 to TRBJ2-7, with 9 bases lining up with TRBD2. Germline V gives CDR1 SGHVS, CDR2 FNYEAQ. The CDR3 runs to 17 residues. J was trimmed by 2 bases and V by 1 base; bases with no gene match: 9. The CDR3 DNA sequence: TGTGCCAGCAGCTTAGAGGGGGTGGCTAGCGGGGCCTACGAGCAGTACTTC. Protein product: CASSLEGVASGAYEQYF.

The chain links TRBV5-1 to TRBJ1-2; D possibly corresponds to TRBD1 (5 bases). The germline V gene encodes CDR1 SGHRS and CDR2 YFSETQ. V lost 6 bases and J lost 6, with 21 bases in between. The CDR3 sequence is 15 residues long. CDR3 bases: TGCGCCAGCACCTCCGAACGGGCAGGGAACGATGGCTACACCTTC. Its translation is CASTSERAGNDGYTF.

The sample holds one count of this clone. This chain uses TRBV6-9 with TRBJ2-6; D may be TRBD2 (6 bases). Germline CDR1 is MNHGY and CDR2 is SVAAGI. This CDR3 comprises 14 residues. Trimming shortened V by 7 bases and J by 0 bases, and 7 bases separated the two germline ends. CDR3 bases: TGTGCCAGCAAGGGACTCTCTGGGGCCAACGTCCTGACTTTC. Protein sequence: CASKGLSGANVLTF.

The rearrangement links TRBV18 to TRBJ1-2, with TRBD1 as a possible D gene (6 bases). The CDR3 is 14 amino acids. The V and J ends lost 2 bases and 7 bases respectively, with 14 bases between them. The V gene's germline CDR1 is KGHSH and CDR2 LQKENI. CDR3 amino acids: CASSPEDTGSGYTF. The CDR3 coding sequence is TGTGCCAGCTCACCAGAGGATACAGGGAGTGGCTACACCTTC.

The chain carries TRBV5-4 and TRBJ2-1; D may be TRBD1 (6 bases). V dropped 4 bases and J dropped 6 bases, with 11 bases sitting between them. The CDR3 extends over 13 amino acids. The germline V gene encodes CDR1 SGHNT and CDR2 YYREEE (reference sequence). As DNA, the CDR3 is TGTGCCAGCAGCCCCGGACAGCCCAATGAGCAGTTCTTC. Translation gives CASSPGQPNEQFF. The variable domain in full, with the rest retrieved from reference TRBV5-4 and TRBJ2-1, is ETGVTQSPTHLIKTRGQQVTLRCSSQSGHNTVSWYQQALGQGPQFIFQYYREEENGRGNFPPRFSGLQFPNYSSELNVNALELDDSALYLCASSPGQPNEQFFGPGTRLTVL.

V gene TRBV6-1 combines with J gene TRBJ1-5; 9 positions match TRBD1. Germline CDR1 is MNHNS and CDR2 is SASEGT. The CDR3 totals 15 residues. V was pared by 6 bases and J by 4 bases, with 7 bases of the junction left unmatched. In DNA form, the CDR3 reads TGTGCCAGCAGGGGCCGGGACAGGGCTAATCAGCCCCAGCATTTT. Encoded protein: CASRGRDRANQPQHF.

V is TRBV6-1 and J is TRBJ1-6, with TRBD1 as a possible D gene (5 bases). This CDR3 has 15 amino acids. Trimming pared 1 base from V and 9 bases from J, leaving 13 bases between. Germline V gene lookup returns CDR1 MNHNS and CDR2 SASEGT. The CDR3 spells CASSEGAGLGSPLHF. As DNA, the CDR3 is TGTGCCAGCAGTGAAGGAGCAGGGTTGGGTTCACCCCTCCACTTT.

The V gene is TRBV10-3, the J gene TRBJ2-5, with D possibly TRBD2 on 6 matching bases. V was trimmed by 3 bases and J by 1 base, leaving 9 bases between them. This CDR3 region has 14 residues. The germline gives CDR1 ENHRY, CDR2 SYGVKD. The CDR3 sequence is CAISDRRGQETQYF. CDR3 in DNA: TGTGCCATCAGTGATAGGCGGGGCCAAGAGACCCAGTACTTC.

V usage is TRBV28 and J usage is TRBJ1-5; D ambiguous. The germline CDR1 and CDR2 sequences are MDHEN and SYDVKM. This CDR3 comprises 14 residues. Trimming took off 3 bases at V and 0 bases at J, with 6 bases between the two ends. For the CDR3, the DNA is TGTGCCAGCAGTTTTCCGCGTAGCAATCAGCCCCAGCATTTT. Translating gives CASSFPRSNQPQHF.